Below are 17 T cell receptor beta chains sequenced from a single sample in a study of T-cell reconstitution after alpha-beta-depleted transplantation in children. It was with unique molecular identifiers that the TCRbeta library was prepared. TCRdb reprocessed the PCR reads via MiXCR and lists one record per CDR3 protein. The sample gives 190,000 or so distinct CDR3 sequences, more than 6.5% of which show up once; more than 2.5% is in the top ten. The specimen comprised PBMCs from the stem cell graft donor, sampled from the stem cell graft. All receptors derive from a human donor who donated a stem cell graft to a child with Wiskott-Aldrich syndrome.

The chain employs TRBV10-2 and TRBJ1-5, with D perhaps TRBD1 (5 bases). The CDR3 loop spans 17 amino acids. V was pared by 8 bases and J by 0 bases, with 20 bases between. Germline V lookup: CDR1 WSHSY, CDR2 SAAADI. CDR3 amino acids: CASFGAGPLYSNQPQHF. The CDR3 coding sequence is TGCGCCAGCTTTGGGGCCGGGCCGCTTTATAGCAATCAGCCCCAGCATTTT.

This clonotype was counted only a few times. The chain joins TRBV29-1 to TRBJ2-7; TRBD1 might be the D (6 bases). Germline lookup yields CDR1 SQVTM and CDR2 ANQGSEA. The CDR3 length is 13 residues. V lost 4 bases, J lost 0 bases, and 10 bases lay in between. CDR3 loop: CSVGQVNSYEQYF. CDR3 DNA sequence: TGCAGCGTTGGACAGGTTAACTCCTACGAGCAGTACTTC.

This clonotype has at least ten counts. V is TRBV5-5 and J is TRBJ2-2, with 8 bases fitting TRBD1. Looked up from germline, CDR1 is SGHKS and CDR2 is YYEKEE (reference sequence). Trimming at V came to 5 bases and at J to 4 bases, leaving 7 bases not matched to a gene. The CDR3 has 15 residues. The CDR3 protein is CASREQGEITGELFF. The CDR3 coding sequence is TGTGCCAGCAGAGAACAGGGGGAAATCACCGGGGAGCTGTTTTTT.

This clonotype was counted a few times. V and J are TRBV5-1 and TRBJ2-3; the match to TRBD2 covers 8 bases. CDR1 is SGHRS, CDR2 YFSETQ, per germline. Trimming cost V 5 bases and J 2 bases; bases outside gene matches: 7. The CDR3 contains 15 residues. The CDR3: CASRRSGSYTDTQYF. The CDR3 DNA follows: TGCGCCAGCAGAAGAAGCGGGAGTTACACAGATACGCAGTATTTT.

Many counts were recorded for this clonotype. The chain employs TRBV4-3 and TRBJ2-1; 11 nucleotides match TRBD2. The CDR3 length is 16 residues. V shed 0 bases and J 8 bases; nucleotides not matched to a gene: 6. The germline gives CDR1 LGHNA, CDR2 YSLEER. The CDR3 reads CASSQDKLAGAYEQFF. DNA of the CDR3: TGCGCCAGCAGCCAAGATAAACTAGCGGGAGCCTATGAGCAGTTCTTC.

This chain connects TRBV7-2 to TRBJ1-2, with D possibly TRBD1 on 5 matching bases. The CDR3 is made up of 14 amino acids. Deletions cut 5 bases from V and 6 bases from J, with 16 bases between. CDR1 is SGHTA and CDR2 is FQGNSA in the germline V gene. This CDR3 reads CASSLSSRVDGYTF. The CDR3 DNA sequence: TGTGCCAGCAGCCTCAGTAGCAGGGTGGATGGCTACACCTTC.

The chain uses TRBV18 and TRBJ2-5; TRBD2 matches 7 bases. Germline-derived CDR1 and CDR2 are KGHSH and LQKENI. This CDR3 contains 15 residues. V shed 0 bases, J shed 4 bases, and the junction held 5 bases outside the gene matches. The CDR3 DNA sequence: TGTGCCAGCTCACCACCTGCGGGAGTAGGAGAGACCCAGTACTTC. Amino acids: CASSPPAGVGETQYF.

This clonotype occurred many times. V gene TRBV27 combines with J gene TRBJ2-7, with TRBD1 as a possible D gene (6 bases). The CDR3 covers 14 residues. The ends were cut back, 2 bases at V and 3 bases at J, with 11 bases in the middle. Looked up from germline, CDR1 is MNHEY and CDR2 is SMNVEV (reference sequence). The CDR3 loop reads CASSLPGQSYEQYF. DNA for the CDR3: TGTGCCAGCAGTTTACCCGGACAGAGCTACGAGCAGTACTTC.

This clonotype was counted at least ten times. The V and J genes are TRBV5-1 and TRBJ2-1; D perhaps matches TRBD2 (5 bases). The germline V gene has CDR1 SGHRS and CDR2 YFSETQ. The V and J ends lost 6 bases and 10 bases respectively, with 8 bases between them. The CDR3 extends over 10 amino acids. The CDR3: CASNSGEQFF. The CDR3 nucleotides are TGCGCCAGCAACTCGGGGGAGCAGTTCTTC.

This clonotype has ten or more counts. The chain employs TRBV5-5 and TRBJ2-1; 8 positions agree with TRBD1. V gave up 4 bases and J gave up 6 bases; unmatched junction bases: 12. The CDR3 sequence is 16 residues long. Germline V CDR1 and CDR2: SGHKS, YYEKEE (reference sequence). The CDR3 DNA follows: TGTGCCAGCAGCATAACGGTTCGGACAGGGTCCAATGAGCAGTTCTTC. Amino acids: CASSITVRTGSNEQFF.

This clonotype was seen ten or more times. This chain joins TRBV12-3 or TRBV12-4 and TRBJ2-7, with 7 bases lining up with TRBD1. Unmatched junction bases numbered 8, after V lost 6 bases and J lost 0 bases. The CDR3 is made up of 15 amino acids. The CDR3 nucleotides are TGTGCCAGCAGCAAACAGGGGTCGAGCTCCTACGAGCAGTACTTC. Protein product: CASSKQGSSSYEQYF.

In its sample, this clonotype was seen many times. The chain couples TRBV5-1 to TRBJ2-2; 10 nucleotides match TRBD2. The CDR3 has 15 residues. J was trimmed by 1 base and V by 6 bases; bases with no gene match: 3. Germline V lookup: CDR1 SGHRS, CDR2 YFSETQ. The CDR3 sequence is CASTRLAGNTGELFF. CDR3 coding DNA: TGCGCCAGCACCCGACTAGCGGGGAACACCGGGGAGCTGTTTTTT. The whole variable domain, filled in from reference TRBV5-1 and TRBJ2-2, reads KAGVTQTPRYLIKTRGQQVTLSCSPISGHRSVSWYQQTPGQGLQFLFEYFSETQRNKGNFPGRFSGRQFSNSRSEMNVSTLELGDSALYLCASTRLAGNTGELFFGEGSRLTVL.

V gene TRBV28 combines with J gene TRBJ1-2; 7 bases are a match to TRBD1. CDR3 size: 12 residues. CDR1 is MDHEN, CDR2 SYDVKM, per germline. The V segment lost 6 bases and the J segment 6 bases; nucleotides outside the gene matches: 4. The CDR3 sequence: CASRTTGHGYTF. In DNA, the CDR3 is TGTGCCAGCAGGACGACAGGGCATGGCTACACCTTC.

This clonotype was observed many times. This rearrangement joins TRBV12-3 or TRBV12-4 to TRBJ2-1; D uncertain. The V gene lost 7 bases and the J gene lost 9 bases, with 16 bases spanning the gap. CDR3 size: 13 residues. The CDR3 bases are TGTGCCAGCACCCTCTCCCCACCCTTTGAGCAGTTCTTC. It encodes CASTLSPPFEQFF.

This clonotype was counted between two and nine times. The rearrangement links TRBV9 to TRBJ2-5, with D uncertain. With 2 bases removed from V and 5 bases from J, the gap between germline ends came to 10 bases. Germline V gene sequence: CDR1 SGDLS, CDR2 YYNGEE. This CDR3 is built from 13 residues. This chain's CDR3 is CASSVRSSETQYF. The CDR3 DNA follows: TGTGCCAGCAGCGTTAGGAGTAGTGAGACCCAGTACTTC.

This clonotype occurred many times. The genes are TRBV5-1 and TRBJ2-5; 7 positions match TRBD2. Germline CDR1 reads SGHRS; CDR2 reads YFSETQ. The ends lost 2 bases at V and 0 bases at J; junction bases unmatched: 4. The CDR3 is made up of 15 amino acids. The CDR3 is CASSFLTSDQETQYF. In DNA, the CDR3 is TGCGCCAGCAGCTTTCTCACTAGCGACCAAGAGACCCAGTACTTC.

Many counts were recorded for this clonotype. V usage is TRBV21-1 and J usage is TRBJ1-5; the D call of TRBD1 is as the table states it, not checked on the DNA. TRBV21-1 is a recognized pseudogene. This CDR3 has 17 residues. The CDR3: CASSQTTDEYSNQPQHF. The CDR3, as DNA: TGTGCCAGCAGCCAGACGACAGACGAGTATAGCAATCAGCCCCAGCATTTT.